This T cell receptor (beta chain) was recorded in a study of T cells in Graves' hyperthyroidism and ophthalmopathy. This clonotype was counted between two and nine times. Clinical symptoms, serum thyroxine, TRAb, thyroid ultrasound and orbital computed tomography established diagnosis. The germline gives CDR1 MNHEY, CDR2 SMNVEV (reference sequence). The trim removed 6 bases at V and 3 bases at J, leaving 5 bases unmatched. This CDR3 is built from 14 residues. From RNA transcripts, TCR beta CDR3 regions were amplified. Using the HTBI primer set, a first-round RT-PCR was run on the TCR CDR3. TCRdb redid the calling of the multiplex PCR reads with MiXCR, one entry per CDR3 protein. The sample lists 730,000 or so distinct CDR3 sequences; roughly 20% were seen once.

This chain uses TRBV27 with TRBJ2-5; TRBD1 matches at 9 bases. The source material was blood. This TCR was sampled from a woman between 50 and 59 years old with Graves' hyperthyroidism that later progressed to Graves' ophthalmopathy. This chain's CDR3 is CASRSRDREETQYF. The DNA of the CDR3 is TGTGCCAGCAGAAGCCGGGACAGGGAAGAGACCCAGTACTTC.